This T cell receptor beta chain was obtained from a study of a mutant IDH1 vaccine in newly diagnosed glioma. Overall study: Eight vaccine doses were administered to patients at weeks 1, 3, 5, 7, 11, 15, 19 and 23. Once 4-6 weeks had passed after radiotherapy alone, vaccination started, or it started with temozolomide cycles. The treated group averaged approximately 42 years old and was about 60% male, approximately 38% female. Previous treatment comprised radiotherapy, temozolomide, or both, mostly both.

This table comes from immunoSEQ multiplex PCR, and its TCRdb copy is limited to in-frame clones, with some not included. The top ten hold nearly 7.5% of the sample, which has about 58,000 clones, under 90% seen once. Described time point: week 5, during vaccination. Vaccinated patients received 300 ug of mutant IDH1 20-mer peptide per dose, with topical imiquimod. The germline CDR1 and CDR2 sequences are SGHDN and FVKESK. This CDR3 contains 13 residues. V gave up 5 bases and J gave up 3 bases, with 10 bases separating them. To note about this clone: Its antigen is undetermined.

J is TRBJ1-1 and V is TRBV14; the D is unclear. The sample here was PBMCs, taken from a glioma patient whose treatment included an IDH1 peptide vaccine. The receptor was derived from a woman in her forties or fifties with glioma. The CDR3 region is CASSFLLHTEAFF. In DNA form, the CDR3 reads TGTGCCAGCAGCTTCCTCCTTCACACTGAAGCTTTCTTT. Variable domain in full (rest from reference TRBV14 and TRBJ1-1): EAGVTQFPSHSVIEKGQTVTLRCDPISGHDNLYWYRRVMGKEIKFLLHFVKESKQDESGMPNNRFLAERTGGTYSTLKVQPAELEDSGVYFCASSFLLHTEAFFGQGTRLTVV.